These 24 T cell receptor beta chains share one sample of origin, sequenced in a study of shared clonotypes between healthy human individuals. The protocol was immunoSEQ multiplex PCR, while the TCRdb copy is restricted to in-frame clones and leaves out a portion. The sample has about a million clones, roughly 80% seen once; the top ten hold roughly 0.9%. The sample taken for sequencing was memory CD4+ T cells from PBMCs. Subset denoted: CD45RA-negative fraction. These receptor sequences come from a man aged 18 to 29 in good health. Some clones in this sample may be carry-over from other donors' samples.

In nucleotides, the CDR3 is TGCGCCAGCAGCCAAGAGGGAATCTATGGCTACACCTTC. Protein sequence: CASSQEGIYGYTF. The chain uses TRBV4-1 and TRBJ1-2; D unclear. V lost 0 bases and J lost 4, with 6 bases in between. The CDR3 consists of 13 residues. Per the germline V gene, CDR1 is MGHRA and CDR2 is YSYEKL.

This clone was observed a few times. At one end, the junction sequence differs from germline, possibly due to a read error. V usage is TRBV2 and J usage is TRBJ1-1; D call uncertain. Germline V lookup: CDR1 SNHLY, CDR2 FYNNEI. This CDR3 comprises 14 residues. Here the CDR3 reads CASSEEQPNTEAFF. The CDR3 region has the DNA TGTGCCAGCAGCGAAGAGCAGCCGAACACTGAAGCTTTCTTT. Based on the CDR3 plus reference TRBV2 and TRBJ1-1, the full variable domain is EPEVTQTPSHQVTQMGQEVILRCVPISNHLYFYWYRQILGQKVEFLVSFYNNEISEKSEIFDDQFSVERPDGSNFTLKIRSTKLEDSAMYFCASSEEQPNTEAFFGQGTRLTVV.

The J gene is TRBJ2-1, the V gene TRBV28; D unresolved. Trimming removed 7 bases at V and 8 bases at J, with 12 bases between. The CDR3 has 12 amino acids. Germline V gene sequence: CDR1 MDHEN, CDR2 SYDVKM. This chain's CDR3 is CASTSYWDEQFF. Written as DNA, the CDR3 is TGTGCCAGCACTTCTTACTGGGATGAGCAGTTCTTC.

The J gene is TRBJ2-7, the V gene TRBV7-9; possibly TRBD2 for D (5 bases). Deletions cut 5 bases from V and 7 bases from J, with 12 bases between. Germline V lookup: CDR1 SEHNR, CDR2 FQNEAQ (reference sequence). The length of the CDR3 is 12 residues. CDR3 region: CASSPPGKEQYF. The CDR3 DNA is TGTGCCAGCAGCCCGCCGGGAAAAGAGCAGTACTTC.

This chain links TRBV10-3 with TRBJ1-1, with D unclear. This CDR3 has 14 residues. Germline V gene data show CDR1 as ENHRY and CDR2 as SYGVKD. The germline V and J ends were trimmed by 0 bases and 7 bases, with 12 bases remaining between them. The CDR3 loop is CAISESPHLIEAFF. The CDR3, as DNA: TGTGCCATCAGTGAGTCGCCACATTTAATTGAAGCTTTCTTT.

With respect to this clone: Other DNA sequences in this specimen translate into the identical CDR3. The J gene is TRBJ2-2, the V gene TRBV7-9; D may be TRBD1 (6 bases). V was clipped by 5 bases and J by 1 base, with 14 bases between them. Germline V gene data show CDR1 as SEHNR and CDR2 as FQNEAQ (reference sequence). This CDR3 comprises 16 residues. In nucleotides, the CDR3 is TGTGCCAGCAGCCCCCAGGGGACGGGGAACACCGGGGAGCTGTTTTTT. It specifies CASSPQGTGNTGELFF.

Of note for this clone: Other DNA variants within this sample encode the same CDR3. The V call is TRBV20-1, the J call TRBJ2-1; D is ambiguous. The CDR3 sequence is 11 residues long. V lost 3 bases and J 4 bases, leaving 4 bases between the germline ends. CDR1 DFQATT and CDR2 SNEGSKA come from the germline V gene (reference sequence). The chain's CDR3 is CSASGYNEQFF. CDR3 bases: TGCAGTGCTAGCGGATACAATGAGCAGTTCTTC.

This clone was detected only once. The chain links TRBV30 to TRBJ2-7; D is unresolved. Trimming shortened V by 3 bases and J by 3 bases, and 15 bases separated the two germline ends. The CDR3 totals 14 residues. Germline CDR1 GTSNPN, CDR2 SVGIG (reference sequence). The CDR3 region is CAWSWCYLNYEQYF. CDR3 bases: TGTGCCTGGAGCTGGTGCTACCTAAACTACGAGCAGTACTTC.

V and J are TRBV28 and TRBJ2-2, with 10 positions matching TRBD2. Losses at the gene ends were 8 bases for V and 5 bases for J; bases not matched to a gene: 5. CDR1 and CDR2 (germline): MDHEN, SYDVKM. The CDR3 extends over 14 amino acids. This chain's CDR3 is CASGASGRTGELFF. The CDR3, as DNA: TGTGCCAGCGGTGCTAGCGGGAGAACCGGGGAGCTGTTTTTT.

This clone was observed a single time. The chain links TRBV2 to TRBJ2-7, with a tentative D call TRBD1 (6 bases). Deletions cut 6 bases from V and 4 bases from J, with 13 bases between. Germline assignment: CDR1 SNHLY and CDR2 FYNNEI. CDR3 size: 13 residues. CDR3 sequence (DNA): TGTGCCAGCAGAAGGACAGAAACTTACGAGCAGTACTTC. The encoded protein is CASRRTETYEQYF.

This clone was picked up a small number of times. This chain joins TRBV27 and TRBJ2-3; D is tentatively TRBD1 or TRBD2 (5 bases each). Germline V lookup: CDR1 MNHEY, CDR2 SMNVEV (reference sequence). V was pared by 5 bases and J by 1 base, with 10 bases between. This CDR3 is built from 14 residues. The CDR3 bases are TGTGCCAGCAGTAGGGACGGCCGCACAGATACGCAGTATTTT. It translates to CASSRDGRTDTQYF.

The V gene is TRBV28, the J gene TRBJ2-1; 10 bases map to TRBD2. The germline CDR1 and CDR2 sequences are MDHEN and SYDVKM. This CDR3 region has 15 residues. V trimming: 3 bases; J trimming: 5 bases; junction bases outside the gene matches: 4. DNA of the CDR3: TGTGCCAGCAGTTTGGGACTAGCGAACGACAATGAGCAGTTCTTC. Its protein product is CASSLGLANDNEQFF.

The chain recombines TRBV14 with TRBJ1-2; D is uncertain. The CDR3 sequence is 12 residues long. Germline CDR1 reads SGHDN; CDR2 reads FVKESK. The germline V and J ends were trimmed by 4 bases and 7 bases, with 10 bases remaining between them. The CDR3 sequence is CASSPLQRGYTF. CDR3 DNA: TGTGCCAGCAGCCCCCTACAGCGTGGCTACACCTTC.

The CDR3 sequence is CASRGNGGSLYEQYF. CDR3 DNA: TGTGCCAGCAGGGGAAATGGGGGGAGTTTGTACGAGCAGTACTTC. The chain employs TRBV6-5 and TRBJ2-7; the D gene is possibly TRBD2 (6 bases). The CDR3 sequence is 15 residues long. Germline V gene sequence: CDR1 MNHEY, CDR2 SVGAGI. V dropped 6 bases and J dropped 4 bases, with 19 bases sitting between them.

The rearrangement links TRBV6-6 to TRBJ1-5; D is unclear. The germline CDR1 and CDR2 sequences are MNHNY and SVGAGI (reference sequence). CDR3 length: 13 residues. V lost 6 bases to trimming and J lost 4 bases, with 10 bases between them. The CDR3 DNA is TGTGCCAGCAGACCCACGGAAAATCAGCCCCAGCATTTT. Translated, it gives CASRPTENQPQHF.

A note on this clone: Relative to the germline gene, one junction end is altered; a read error may explain this. The rearrangement links TRBV10-3 to TRBJ1-1; a possible D gene is TRBD1 (6 bases). The germline gives CDR1 ENHRY, CDR2 SYGVKD. This CDR3 is built from 14 residues. CDR3: CAISVGHMNAEAFF. The CDR3 region has the DNA TGTGCCATCAGCGTGGGACACATGAACGCTGAAGCTTTCTTT.

The chain is built from TRBV5-5 and TRBJ2-7; D may be TRBD2 (7 bases). Germline lookup yields CDR1 SGHKS and CDR2 YYEKEE (reference sequence). This CDR3 has 14 residues. The V gene lost 6 bases and the J gene lost 7 bases, with 20 bases spanning the gap. CDR3 region: CASIAAGAWGEQYF. CDR3 nucleotides: TGTGCCAGCATCGCGGCGGGGGCCTGGGGTGAGCAGTACTTC.

J is TRBJ2-2 and V is TRBV7-2; 7 positions agree with TRBD2. Unmatched junction bases numbered 13, after V lost 3 bases and J lost 6 bases. This CDR3 comprises 17 residues. Germline values: CDR1 SGHTA, CDR2 FQGNSA. The CDR3 region has the DNA TGTGCCAGCAGCTTCGGGGTAATGGGCGGGAGCGCCGGGGAGCTGTTTTTT. It specifies CASSFGVMGGSAGELFF. Complete variable domain (other parts from reference TRBV7-2 and TRBJ2-2): GAGVSQSPSNKVTEKGKDVELRCDPISGHTALYWYRQSLGQGLEFLIYFQGNSAPDKSGLPSDRFSAERTGGSVSTLTIQRTQQEDSAVYLCASSFGVMGGSAGELFFGEGSRLTVL.

The V gene is TRBV13, the J gene TRBJ2-7, with D unclear. V was pared by 3 bases and J by 2 bases, with 11 bases between. The CDR3 is 14 residues long. Germline V gene lookup returns CDR1 PRHDT and CDR2 FYEKMQ (reference sequence). The CDR3 nucleotides are TGTGCCAGCAGCTTTGATAGGCTTACCTACGAGCAGTACTTC. The encoded protein is CASSFDRLTYEQYF.

The count of this clone is one. V is TRBV6-6 and J is TRBJ2-1; weak D call: TRBD2 (6 bases). V dropped 6 bases and J dropped 6 bases, with 12 bases sitting between them. CDR3 length: 13 amino acids. Germline V gene sequence: CDR1 MNHNY, CDR2 SVGAGI (reference sequence). The CDR3 DNA sequence: TGTGCCAGCAGCTTCGGGGGAGTCAATGAGCAGTTCTTC. It yields the protein CASSFGGVNEQFF.

The chain couples TRBV5-4 to TRBJ2-1, with a possible D match to TRBD2 (5 bases). The V end was cut by 6 bases, the J end by 7 bases, with 17 bases between. This CDR3 comprises 14 residues. The germline V gene encodes CDR1 SGHNT and CDR2 YYREEE (reference sequence). The CDR3 nucleotides read TGTGCCAGCACCCCGAGGCGGACGGGGAATGAGCAGTTCTTC. Its translation: CASTPRRTGNEQFF.

For this clone: Different DNA sequences within this sample yield the same CDR3. The chain has TRBV7-2 and TRBJ1-1, with D hard to call. The CDR3 totals 14 residues. V shed 1 base and J shed 1 base, with 7 bases lying between them. Per the germline V gene, CDR1 is SGHTA and CDR2 is FQGNSA. The DNA for the CDR3 is TGTGCCAGCAGCTTAGGGAGACAGAACACTGAAGCTTTCTTT. Its protein product is CASSLGRQNTEAFF.

V gene TRBV27 combines with J gene TRBJ2-7; TRBD1 aligns across 10 bases. V dropped 0 bases and J dropped 4; count of bases not matched to a gene: 9. The CDR3 runs to 17 residues. CDR1 is MNHEY and CDR2 is SMNVEV in the germline V gene (reference sequence). The CDR3 nucleotides read TGTGCCAGCAGTTTATCCCGCGGACAGGGGGAAGGGTACGAGCAGTACTTC. Its translation: CASSLSRGQGEGYEQYF.

The V and J genes are TRBV29-1 and TRBJ1-3, with D possibly being TRBD1 (5 bases). This CDR3 has 13 amino acids. CDR1 SQVTM and CDR2 ANQGSEA come from the germline V gene. Trimming cost V 4 bases and J 1 base, with 8 bases left between them. CDR3 region: CSVVSGSGNTIYF. CDR3 in DNA: TGCAGCGTTGTATCAGGGTCTGGAAACACCATATATTTT.